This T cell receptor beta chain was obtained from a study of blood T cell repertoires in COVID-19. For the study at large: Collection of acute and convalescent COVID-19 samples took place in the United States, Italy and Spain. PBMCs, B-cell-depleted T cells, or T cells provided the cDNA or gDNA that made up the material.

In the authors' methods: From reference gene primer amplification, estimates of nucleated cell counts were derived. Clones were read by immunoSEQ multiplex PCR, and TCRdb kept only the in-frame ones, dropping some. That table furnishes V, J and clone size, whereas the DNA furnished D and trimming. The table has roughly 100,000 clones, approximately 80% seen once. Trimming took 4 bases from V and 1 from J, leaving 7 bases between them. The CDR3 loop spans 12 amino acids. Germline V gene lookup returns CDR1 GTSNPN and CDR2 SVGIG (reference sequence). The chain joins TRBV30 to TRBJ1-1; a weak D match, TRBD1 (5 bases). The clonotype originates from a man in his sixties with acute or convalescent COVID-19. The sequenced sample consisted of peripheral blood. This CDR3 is CAWTTGNTEAFF. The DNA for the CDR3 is TGTGCCTGGACTACAGGGAACACTGAAGCTTTCTTT. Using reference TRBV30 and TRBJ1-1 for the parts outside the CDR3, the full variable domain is SQTIHQWPATLVQPVGSPLSLECTVEGTSNPNLYWYRQAAGRGLQLLFYSVGIGQISSEVPQNLSASRPQDRQFILSSKKLLLSDSGFYLCAWTTGNTEAFFGQGTRLTVV.